What follows is one TCR beta chain and its context. Data came from immunoSEQ multiplex PCR; TCRdb stores just in-frame clones and leaves some out. The sample yields tens of thousands of clones, over 90% seen once. The germline V and J ends were trimmed by 0 bases and 7 bases, with 28 bases remaining between them. Germline lookup yields CDR1 SGHAT and CDR2 FQNNGV. This CDR3 has 20 residues. This record belongs to a study of T cell changes during pregnancy in multiple sclerosis. The sequencing here drew on peripheral blood, taken in the first trimester of pregnancy. This sequence originates from a female donor with multiple sclerosis, enrolled in a pregnancy study. This rearrangement joins TRBV11-2 to TRBJ2-1, with D perhaps matching TRBD2 (6 bases). The CDR3: CASSLDWFPGLAPAGNEQFF. CDR3 DNA sequence: TGTGCCAGCAGCTTAGACTGGTTCCCCGGTCTAGCGCCGGCAGGAAATGAGCAGTTCTTC.